One and the same sample provided the 10 T cell receptor beta chains below, sequenced in a study of CD8 T cells in ankylosing spondylitis. TCRdb reprocessed the 5' RACE reads with MiXCR, giving one entry per CDR3 protein. The sample contains about 450,000 distinct CDR3 sequences, roughly a quarter of which appear only once. The study, taken as a whole, reports: Made up of eight or nine highly homologous variants, a TCR beta motif appeared characteristic of ankylosing spondylitis blood.

Their antigens remain unidentified. Sequencing was performed on blood, either unsorted or a sorted T cell fraction (not recorded which). These receptors came from a male donor with ankylosing spondylitis.

The genes are TRBV12-3 or TRBV12-4 and TRBJ1-5; no definite D call. The CDR3 has 13 residues. Between the trimmed V and J ends, which lost 7 bases and 1 base, there was a span of 8 bases. CDR3: CASTPQSNQPQHF. CDR3 in DNA: TGTGCCAGCACCCCCCAGAGCAATCAGCCCCAGCATTTT.

This chain links TRBV18 with TRBJ2-7, with TRBD2 matching 13 bases. Trimming cost V 2 bases and J 2 bases; bases outside gene matches: 3. CDR3 length: 16 amino acids. CDR1 and CDR2 from the germline V gene are KGHSH and LQKENI. CDR3 amino acids: CASSPMGLAGTYEQYV. Here the CDR3 DNA reads TGTGCCAGCTCACCAATGGGACTAGCGGGAACCTACGAGCAGTACGTC.

This clonotype occurred a few times. This rearrangement joins TRBV7-9 to TRBJ2-7; either TRBD1 or TRBD2 may supply D (5 bases each). V was pared by 5 bases and J by 3 bases, with 11 bases between. The CDR3 is made up of 13 amino acids. CDR1 and CDR2 from the germline V gene are SEHNR and FQNEAQ (reference sequence). The CDR3 DNA sequence: TGTGCCAGCAGCCCTTCTGGGGGCTACGAGCAGTACTTC. Translating gives CASSPSGGYEQYF.

The chain recombines TRBV6-1 with TRBJ1-1, with D perhaps matching TRBD1 (6 bases). Germline CDR1 is MNHNS and CDR2 is SASEGT. CDR3 length: 14 amino acids. V lost 5 bases and J 0 bases, leaving 10 bases between the germline ends. The CDR3 nucleotides are TGTGCCAGCAGTCAAACAGGGATGAACACTGAAGCTTTCTTT. Residues: CASSQTGMNTEAFF.

This clonotype occurred a few times. The CDR3 DNA reads as TGTGCCAGTACAGGGAGGGAGTTCTTC. Its protein product is CASTGREFF. This chain uses TRBV21-1 with TRBJ2-1; the tabulated D call, TRBD2, remains unverified against the DNA. TRBV21-1 counts as a pseudogene. The CDR3 is 9 residues long.

The chain combines TRBV7-9 with TRBJ2-7, with a tentative D call TRBD1 (6 bases). Per germline, CDR1 SEHNR and CDR2 FQNEAQ (reference sequence). The CDR3 runs 16 residues. V was shortened by 4 bases and J by 6 bases, with 22 bases between the two germline ends. In DNA form, the CDR3 reads TGTGCCAGCAGCTCCAATCGGGAACAGGGTACCGGCGAGCAGTACTTC. The encoded protein is CASSSNREQGTGEQYF. The full variable domain, rest sourced from reference TRBV7-9 and TRBJ2-7, is DTGVSQNPRHKITKRGQNVTFRCDPISEHNRLYWYRQTLGQGPEFLTYFQNEAQLEKSRLLSDRFSAERPKGSFSTLEIQRTEQGDSAMYLCASSSNREQGTGEQYFGPGTRLTVT.

This clonotype came up a few times. V usage is TRBV15 and J usage is TRBJ1-5, with D possibly being TRBD1 (5 bases). CDR1 is LNHNV and CDR2 is YYDKDF in the germline V gene (reference sequence). The CDR3 spans 15 residues. Trimming left V 0 bases short and J 9 bases short, with 15 bases between. The CDR3 DNA reads TGTGCCACCAGCAGAGACCCAGGGCCTGGGTGGCCCCAGCATTTT. Translating gives CATSRDPGPGWPQHF.

In DNA form, the CDR3 reads TGTGCCAGCAGTGAATATCGGGCCAGACTAGCGGGCACAGATACGCAGTATTTT. Translated: CASSEYRARLAGTDTQYF. The chain employs TRBV25-1 and TRBJ2-3; 9 bases line up with TRBD2. V dropped 0 bases and J dropped 1; count of bases not matched to a gene: 8. Germline assignment: CDR1 MGHDK and CDR2 SYGVNS. The CDR3 length is 18 residues.

The V and J genes are TRBV24-1 and TRBJ2-1; 12 bases agree with TRBD1. Germline V gives CDR1 KGHDR, CDR2 SFDVKD. CDR3 size: 16 residues. V dropped 4 bases and J dropped 5; count of bases not matched to a gene: 5. CDR3 amino acids: CATSELGQGADNEQFF. CDR3 nucleotides: TGTGCCACCAGTGAGTTGGGACAGGGGGCGGACAATGAGCAGTTCTTC.

The chain is built from TRBV29-1 and TRBJ2-2, with TRBD1 matching 7 bases. Per germline, CDR1 SQVTM and CDR2 ANQGSEA. The CDR3 totals 15 residues. Trimming removed 0 bases from V and 4 bases from J; junction bases left unmatched: 5. CDR3 amino acids: CSVEDDKGATGELFF. In DNA form, the CDR3 reads TGCAGCGTTGAAGATGATAAGGGGGCCACCGGGGAGCTGTTTTTT.